Below are 23 T cell receptor beta chains sequenced from a single sample in a study of shared clonotypes between healthy human individuals. Clones were read by immunoSEQ multiplex PCR, and TCRdb kept only the in-frame ones, dropping some. This repertoire shows approximately 460,000 clones, roughly 80% found once; its top ten account for more than 10%. Sample: PBMCs. All receptors derive from a woman between 40 and 55 years old in good health. Some clones in this sample may be carry-over from other donors' samples.

The chain uses TRBV2 and TRBJ1-1; TRBD1 matches 9 bases. CDR1 and CDR2 from the germline V gene are SNHLY and FYNNEI. CDR3 length equals 15 residues. The V and J ends lost 3 bases and 7 bases, in that order; junction bases with no gene match: 9. The CDR3 reads CASSESGQGIGEAFF. DNA for the CDR3: TGTGCCAGCAGTGAGTCGGGACAGGGAATCGGTGAAGCTTTCTTT.

The chain links TRBV7-9 to TRBJ2-5; D not certain. Trimming stripped 2 bases from V and 3 bases from J, with 7 bases between. The CDR3 runs to 13 residues. CDR1 SEHNR and CDR2 FQNEAQ come from the germline V gene (reference sequence). CDR3 nucleotide sequence: TGTGCCAGCAGCTTAAGACCCGAAGAGACCCAGTACTTC. It translates to CASSLRPEETQYF.

Note on this clone: A far larger clone differs by one base, so this is likely a read error. This chain uses TRBV7-3 with TRBJ1-1; D is unresolved. CDR3 length: 12 residues. Germline V lookup: CDR1 SGHTA, CDR2 FQGTGA. DNA for the CDR3: TGTGCCTGCAGTATAGGGAACACTGAAGCTTTCTTT. Translated, it gives CACSIGNTEAFF.

The rearrangement uses TRBV18 and TRBJ2-5, with 8 positions matching TRBD2. Germline CDR1 reads KGHSH; CDR2 reads LQKENI. CDR3 length: 15 amino acids. V lost 1 base, J lost 4 bases, and 5 bases stayed unmatched. CDR3 coding DNA: TGTGCCAGCTCACCACAGGGCCTAGCGGGAGAGACCCAGTACTTC. Its translation: CASSPQGLAGETQYF.

The V gene is TRBV18, the J gene TRBJ2-7, with D perhaps TRBD1 or TRBD2 (5 bases each). Trimming took 3 bases from V and 0 from J, leaving 12 bases between them. Germline V lookup: CDR1 KGHSH, CDR2 LQKENI. This CDR3 comprises 15 residues. CDR3 nucleotides: TGTGCCAGCTCACCCCTACCGGGACCCTCCTACGAGCAGTACTTC. It encodes CASSPLPGPSYEQYF.

This chain joins TRBV28 and TRBJ2-5; 8 bases align to TRBD1. Germline CDR1 is MDHEN and CDR2 is SYDVKM. CDR3 size: 15 residues. The J segment lost 2 bases and the V segment lost 5 bases, leaving 7 bases of the junction unmatched. The CDR3 DNA reads TGTGCCAGCAGTAAACTAAGACAGGGGCAAGAGACCCAGTACTTC. Translating gives CASSKLRQGQETQYF. Full variable domain (outside the CDR3, taken from reference TRBV28 and TRBJ2-5): DVKVTQSSRYLVKRTGEKVFLECVQDMDHENMFWYRQDPGLGLRLIYFSYDVKMKEKGDIPEGYSVSREKKERFSLILESASTNQTSMYLCASSKLRQGQETQYFGPGTRLLVL.

The chain joins TRBV11-1 to TRBJ2-7, with 11 bases aligning to TRBD2. V shed 4 bases and J 0 bases; nucleotides not matched to a gene: 5. Per the germline V gene, CDR1 is SGHAT and CDR2 is FQDESV (reference sequence). The CDR3 totals 16 residues. CDR3 in DNA: TGTGCCAGCAGCTCACTAGCGGGAGACTACTCCTACGAGCAGTACTTC. As protein: CASSSLAGDYSYEQYF.

The V call is TRBV2, the J call TRBJ1-4; D not resolved. Trimming stripped 6 bases from V and 7 bases from J, with 12 bases between. The CDR3 length is 13 residues. The germline CDR1 and CDR2 sequences are SNHLY and FYNNEI. The chain's CDR3 is CASRDEISEKLFF. CDR3 sequence (DNA): TGTGCCAGCAGGGACGAGATAAGTGAAAAACTGTTTTTT. The full variable domain, its missing parts supplied by reference TRBV2 and TRBJ1-4, is EPEVTQTPSHQVTQMGQEVILRCVPISNHLYFYWYRQILGQKVEFLVSFYNNEISEKSEIFDDQFSVERPDGSNFTLKIRSTKLEDSAMYFCASRDEISEKLFFGSGTQLSVL.

The gene calls are TRBV5-1 and TRBJ1-2; the D is unclear. V was pared by 4 bases and J by 5 bases, with 9 bases between. The germline CDR1 and CDR2 sequences are SGHRS and YFSETQ. CDR3 length: 12 amino acids. CDR3 region: CASSLSFYGYTF. As DNA, the CDR3 is TGCGCCAGCAGCCTTTCATTTTATGGCTACACCTTC.

This chain connects TRBV5-1 to TRBJ1-3, with unresolved D. The CDR3 length is 15 residues. Germline CDR1 reads SGHRS; CDR2 reads YFSETQ. V dropped 0 bases and J dropped 0 bases, with 7 bases sitting between them. CDR3 protein: CASSLDQFSGNTIYF. CDR3 nucleotide sequence: TGCGCCAGCAGCTTGGATCAGTTCTCTGGAAACACCATATATTTT.

This rearrangement joins TRBV5-1 to TRBJ2-5, with D perhaps TRBD2 (5 bases). The germline gives CDR1 SGHRS, CDR2 YFSETQ. This CDR3 is 14 amino acids long. Trimming cost V 0 bases and J 4 bases, with 10 bases left between them. CDR3 sequence: CASSLGVATETQYF. The CDR3 nucleotides read TGCGCCAGCAGCTTGGGTGTAGCGACAGAGACCCAGTACTTC.

Notes on this clone: A far more abundant clone sits one base away, making this likely a read error. The conserved phenylalanine or tryptophan normally closing the CDR3 is absent here, so this likely arose from a read error. The V gene is TRBV10-3, the J gene TRBJ1-2; 10 bases fit TRBD1. Germline V gives CDR1 ENHRY, CDR2 SYGVKD. V shed 0 bases and J 8 bases; nucleotides not matched to a gene: 0. CDR3 length equals 13 residues. CDR3: CAISESGQGGYTL. The CDR3 DNA is TGTGCCATCAGTGAGTCGGGACAGGGGGGCTACACCCTC.

The CDR3 sequence is CASSLRQPGELFF. The CDR3 DNA sequence: TGTGCCAGCAGCTTAAGGCAGCCCGGGGAGCTGTTTTTT. The chain joins TRBV7-9 to TRBJ2-2; no clear D. CDR3 length: 13 residues. Germline loops: CDR1 SEHNR, CDR2 FQNEAQ (reference sequence). Trimming cost V 2 bases and J 6 bases, with 7 bases left between them.

The chain recombines TRBV30 with TRBJ2-7; unclear D gene. Germline loops: CDR1 GTSNPN, CDR2 SVGIG (reference sequence). There are 12 residues in the CDR3. V was pared by 3 bases and J by 6 bases, with 12 bases between. CDR3 amino acids: CAWRSDWGEQYF. In DNA, the CDR3 is TGTGCCTGGAGATCCGACTGGGGCGAGCAGTACTTC.

With respect to this clone: A far larger clone lies a single base away; this is likely a read error. V and J are TRBV6-6 and TRBJ1-4; unclear D gene. CDR3 length equals 11 residues. The germline V gene encodes CDR1 MNHNY and CDR2 SVGAGI (reference sequence). With 4 bases removed from V and 6 bases from J, the gap between germline ends came to 3 bases. The CDR3 nucleotides are TGTGCCAGCAGTTGGGATGAAAAACTGTTTTTT. This gives the protein CASSWDEKLFF.

The J gene is TRBJ2-2, the V gene TRBV15; weak D call: TRBD1 (6 bases). With 5 bases removed from V and 0 bases from J, the gap between germline ends came to 13 bases. Germline lookup yields CDR1 LNHNV and CDR2 YYDKDF (reference sequence). The CDR3 loop spans 16 amino acids. This CDR3 is CATSRSRGANTGELFF. The CDR3 bases are TGTGCCACCAGCCGATCCAGGGGCGCGAACACCGGGGAGCTGTTTTTT.

The chain couples TRBV18 to TRBJ1-2; tentative D call: TRBD1 (6 bases). V was trimmed by 3 bases and J by 2 bases, leaving 10 bases between them. The germline V gene encodes CDR1 KGHSH and CDR2 LQKENI. The CDR3 extends over 14 amino acids. For the CDR3, the DNA is TGTGCCAGCTCACCGGGGGCAGGGAACTATGGCTACACCTTC. Amino acid sequence: CASSPGAGNYGYTF.

The gene calls are TRBV5-1 and TRBJ2-2; D is perhaps TRBD2 (6 bases). V gave up 3 bases and J gave up 0 bases, with 12 bases separating them. CDR3 size: 16 residues. From germline, CDR1 is SGHRS and CDR2 YFSETQ. CDR3 bases: TGCGCCAGCAGCTCCCAGGGACTTCCGAACACCGGGGAGCTGTTTTTT. Amino acids: CASSSQGLPNTGELFF. The variable domain in full, with the rest retrieved from reference TRBV5-1 and TRBJ2-2, is KAGVTQTPRYLIKTRGQQVTLSCSPISGHRSVSWYQQTPGQGLQFLFEYFSETQRNKGNFPGRFSGRQFSNSRSEMNVSTLELGDSALYLCASSSQGLPNTGELFFGEGSRLTVL.

Turning to this clone: One base separates it from a far larger clone, so it is likely a read error. The V gene is TRBV2, the J gene TRBJ1-1; D is unresolved. Germline V gene data show CDR1 as SNHLY and CDR2 as FYNNEI. The CDR3 sequence is 14 residues long. The CDR3 DNA reads as TGTGCCAGCAGTGAAGCTGTAAAACTGACTGAAGCTTCCTTT. It codes for CASSEAVKLTEASF.

The genes are TRBV6-6 and TRBJ1-5, with D hard to call. The ends were cut back, 6 bases at V and 3 bases at J, with 9 bases in the middle. The CDR3 has 13 residues. In germline, CDR1 is MNHNY, CDR2 SVGAGI (reference sequence). The DNA for the CDR3 is TGTGCCAGCAGAGGGTGGAACAATCAGCCCCAGCATTTT. Encoded protein: CASRGWNNQPQHF.

This chain joins TRBV30 and TRBJ2-2; D is ambiguous. CDR1 is GTSNPN and CDR2 is SVGIG in the germline V gene (reference sequence). V shed 3 bases and J shed 1 base, with 15 bases lying between them. The CDR3 contains 16 residues. The CDR3: CAWSHEDPMNTGELFF. CDR3 coding DNA: TGTGCCTGGAGCCACGAGGACCCGATGAACACCGGGGAGCTGTTTTTT.

The rearrangement joins TRBV7-2 to TRBJ2-1; 12 bases agree with TRBD1. The V and J ends lost 5 bases and 8 bases, in that order; junction bases with no gene match: 7. The CDR3 spans 15 residues. Germline loops: CDR1 SGHTA, CDR2 FQGNSA. The CDR3 reads CASSEGGQGAYEQFF. Here the CDR3 DNA reads TGTGCCAGCAGCGAAGGGGGACAGGGGGCTTATGAGCAGTTCTTC. Full variable domain (missing parts from reference TRBV7-2 and TRBJ2-1): GAGVSQSPSNKVTEKGKDVELRCDPISGHTALYWYRQSLGQGLEFLIYFQGNSAPDKSGLPSDRFSAERTGGSVSTLTIQRTQQEDSAVYLCASSEGGQGAYEQFFGPGTRLTVL.

The rearrangement joins TRBV5-4 to TRBJ2-3, with 10 positions matching TRBD2. The CDR3 is 15 amino acids. Germline CDR1 is SGHNT and CDR2 is YYREEE (reference sequence). The junction had 4 bases not matched to a gene; V was cut back by 4 bases and J by 2 bases. CDR3 amino acids: CASSTTSGDTDTQYF. CDR3 sequence (DNA): TGTGCCAGCAGCACTACTAGCGGGGACACAGATACGCAGTATTTT.